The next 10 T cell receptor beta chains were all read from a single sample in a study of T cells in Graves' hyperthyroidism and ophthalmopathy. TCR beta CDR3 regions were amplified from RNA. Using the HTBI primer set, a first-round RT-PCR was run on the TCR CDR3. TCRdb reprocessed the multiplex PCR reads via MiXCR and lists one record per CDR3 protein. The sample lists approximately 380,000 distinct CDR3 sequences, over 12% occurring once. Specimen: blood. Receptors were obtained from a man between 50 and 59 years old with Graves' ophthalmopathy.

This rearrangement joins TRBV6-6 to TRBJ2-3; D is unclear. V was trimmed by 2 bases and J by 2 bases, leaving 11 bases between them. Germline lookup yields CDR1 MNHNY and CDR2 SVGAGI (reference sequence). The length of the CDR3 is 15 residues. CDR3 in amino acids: CASSYTVLDTDTQYF. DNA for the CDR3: TGTGCCAGCAGTTACACGGTTCTCGACACAGATACGCAGTATTTT.

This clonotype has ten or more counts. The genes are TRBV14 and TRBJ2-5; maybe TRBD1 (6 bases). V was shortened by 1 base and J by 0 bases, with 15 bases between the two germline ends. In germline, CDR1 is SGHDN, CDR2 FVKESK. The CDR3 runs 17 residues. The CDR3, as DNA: TGTGCCAGCAGCCAAGGGGGTGACGACAGGTACCAAGAGACCCAGTACTTC. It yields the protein CASSQGGDDRYQETQYF.

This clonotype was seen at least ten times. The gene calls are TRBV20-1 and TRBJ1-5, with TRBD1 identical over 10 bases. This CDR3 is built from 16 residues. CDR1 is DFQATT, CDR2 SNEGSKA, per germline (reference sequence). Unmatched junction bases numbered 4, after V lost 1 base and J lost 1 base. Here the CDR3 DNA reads TGCAGTGCTAGAGTTGAGGGACAGGGGAGCAATCAGCCCCAGCATTTT. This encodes CSARVEGQGSNQPQHF.

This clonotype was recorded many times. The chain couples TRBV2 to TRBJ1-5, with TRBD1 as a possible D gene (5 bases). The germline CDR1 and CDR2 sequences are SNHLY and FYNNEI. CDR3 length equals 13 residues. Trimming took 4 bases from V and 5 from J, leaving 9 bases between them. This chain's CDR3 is CASSGGVDQPQHF. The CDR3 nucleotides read TGTGCCAGCAGTGGGGGGGTGGATCAGCCCCAGCATTTT.

CDR3 region: CATSILNTGTQETQYF. CDR3 DNA sequence: TGTGCCACCAGCATACTTAACACCGGGACTCAAGAGACCCAGTACTTC. The gene calls are TRBV15 and TRBJ2-5, with D possibly being TRBD2 (6 bases). The CDR3 spans 16 residues. Deletions cut 4 bases from V and 2 bases from J, with 17 bases between. Germline loops: CDR1 LNHNV, CDR2 YYDKDF (reference sequence).

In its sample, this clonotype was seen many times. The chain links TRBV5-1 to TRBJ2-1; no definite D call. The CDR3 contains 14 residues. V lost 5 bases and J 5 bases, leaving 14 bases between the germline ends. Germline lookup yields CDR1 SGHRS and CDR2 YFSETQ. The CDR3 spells CASRLHAGNNEQFF. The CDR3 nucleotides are TGCGCCAGCAGGTTGCACGCAGGAAACAATGAGCAGTTCTTC.

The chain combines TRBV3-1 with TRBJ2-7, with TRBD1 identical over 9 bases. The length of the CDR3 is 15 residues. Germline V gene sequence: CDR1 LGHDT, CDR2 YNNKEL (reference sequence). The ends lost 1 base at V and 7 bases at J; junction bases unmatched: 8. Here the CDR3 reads CASSQGPGQGREQYF. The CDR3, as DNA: TGTGCCAGCAGCCAAGGACCCGGACAGGGGCGGGAGCAGTACTTC.

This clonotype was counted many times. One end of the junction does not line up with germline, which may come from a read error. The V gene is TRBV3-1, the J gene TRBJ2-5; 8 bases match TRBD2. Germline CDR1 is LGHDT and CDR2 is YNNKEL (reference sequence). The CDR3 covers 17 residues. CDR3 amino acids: CASRQGLVAGREETQYF. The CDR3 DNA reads TGTGCCAGCAGACAAGGGCTTGTAGCGGGAAGAGAGGAGACCCAGTACTTC.

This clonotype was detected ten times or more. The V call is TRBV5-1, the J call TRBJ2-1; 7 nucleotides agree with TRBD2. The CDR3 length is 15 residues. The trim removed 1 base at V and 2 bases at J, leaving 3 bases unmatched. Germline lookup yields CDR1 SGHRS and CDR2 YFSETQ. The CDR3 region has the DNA TGCGCCAGCAGCTTGCCTAGCGGTGCCTACAATGAGCAGTTCTTC. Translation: CASSLPSGAYNEQFF. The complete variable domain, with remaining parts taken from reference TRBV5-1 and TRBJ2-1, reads KAGVTQTPRYLIKTRGQQVTLSCSPISGHRSVSWYQQTPGQGLQFLFEYFSETQRNKGNFPGRFSGRQFSNSRSEMNVSTLELGDSALYLCASSLPSGAYNEQFFGPGTRLTVL.

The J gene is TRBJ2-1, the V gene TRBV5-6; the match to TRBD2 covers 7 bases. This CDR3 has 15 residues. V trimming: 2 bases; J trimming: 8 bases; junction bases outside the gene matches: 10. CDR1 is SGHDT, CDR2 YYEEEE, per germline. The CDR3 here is CASSFRGRANHEQFF. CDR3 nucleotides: TGTGCCAGCAGCTTTCGGGGGAGGGCCAACCATGAGCAGTTCTTC.